The clone carrying this T cell receptor beta chain has a handful of counts. Its antigen is undetermined. The data are from a study of type 1 regulatory T cells. At the level of the study: T-allo10 is a Tr1-enriched, alloantigen-specific CD4 T cell product made in vitro.

The V segment lost 5 bases and the J segment 1 base; nucleotides outside the gene matches: 1. The germline gives CDR1 SGHVS, CDR2 FQNEAQ. This CDR3 has 14 amino acids. TCRdb reanalysed the reads using MiXCR and keeps one entry per CDR3 protein. The sample has approximately 25,000 distinct CDR3 sequences, roughly half seen once. The rearrangement links TRBV7-8 to TRBJ2-3; 9 positions agree with TRBD2. The source of this sequence is a human donor in good health. Material for sequencing was cultured T cells, either the whole culture or a sorted T cell fraction (not recorded which). The CDR3 reads CASSRLAGTDTQYF. Written as DNA, the CDR3 is TGTGCCAGCAGCAGACTAGCGGGCACAGATACGCAGTATTTT. The complete variable domain, with remaining parts taken from reference TRBV7-8 and TRBJ2-3, reads GAGVSQSPRYKVAKRGQDVALRCDPISGHVSLFWYQQALGQGPEFLTYFQNEAQLDKSGLPSDRFFAERPEGSVSTLKIQRTQQEDSAVYLCASSRLAGTDTQYFGPGTRLTVL.